Below are 3 T cell receptor beta chains sequenced from a single sample in a study of T cell responses to AZD1222 COVID-19 vaccine. The table came from immunoSEQ multiplex PCR; TCRdb's copy has only in-frame clones and leaves some out. Among over 140,000 clones listed, roughly 92% were seen once. The sequencing here drew on peripheral blood, taken on day 0 of AZD1222 vaccination. The origin of the receptors is an adult in good health.

This clone was recorded once. J is TRBJ2-3 and V is TRBV28, with D hard to call. The V and J ends lost 6 bases and 2 bases respectively, with 6 bases between them. Per the germline V gene, CDR1 is MDHEN and CDR2 is SYDVKM. The CDR3 runs to 12 residues. CDR3 sequence (DNA): TGTGCCAGCAGCCTTGCCACAGATACGCAGTATTTT. Residues: CASSLATDTQYF.

This sequence joins TRBV9 and TRBJ2-3; D might be TRBD2 (5 bases). The ends were cut back, 5 bases at V and 0 bases at J, with 19 bases in the middle. Germline-derived CDR1 and CDR2 are SGDLS and YYNGEE. The CDR3 loop spans 17 amino acids. The CDR3 nucleotides are TGTGCCAGCAGTGGCGGGCTTAGCCTCTCTAGCACAGATACGCAGTATTTT. Translating gives CASSGGLSLSSTDTQYF.

The chain carries TRBV29-1 and TRBJ1-1, with D perhaps TRBD1 (5 bases). Trimming shortened V by 6 bases and J by 3 bases, and 8 bases separated the two germline ends. The CDR3 has 11 amino acids. In germline, CDR1 is SQVTM, CDR2 ANQGSEA. CDR3: CSVTDYTEAFF. The DNA of the CDR3 is TGCAGCGTGACAGATTACACTGAAGCTTTCTTT.